Listed below are T cell receptor beta chains from one sample, sequenced in a study of regulatory T cells in long-lasting Graves disease. TCRdb independently ran MiXCR on the multiplex PCR reads; one entry per CDR3 protein. The sample holds over 350,000 distinct CDR3 sequences, around 20% seen once. Sequenced here: peripheral blood mononuclear cells (PBMCs), sampled when the disease was refractory, from a patient treated with antithyroid drugs. The source is a female donor with Graves disease. Both conserved end residues are part of each CDR3. A D gene is named only where the DNA matches it firmly.

>TRBJ1-2|TRBV20-1|.
CSATGNFYGYTF
>TRBJ1-1|TRBV6-2/TRBV6-3|TRBD1
CASSYIGGQGTAFF
>TRBJ1-1|TRBV6-2/TRBV6-3|TRBD1
CASRNPGQGIGGTEAFF
>TRBJ2-5|TRBV6-4|.
CASRPSMYQETQYF
>TRBJ1-4|TRBV28|TRBD1
CASTQGAREKLFF
>TRBJ2-7|TRBV7-2|.
CASSLVPDGEQYF
>TRBJ2-7|TRBV2|.
CASSEKVLYEQYF
>TRBJ2-2|TRBV20-1|TRBD1
CSARAPGQGAGELFF
>TRBJ1-1|TRBV5-1|.
CASSLGGIPTEAFF
>TRBJ1-1|TRBV5-1|.
CASSLAGVQGTEAFF
>TRBJ2-7|TRBV12-3/TRBV12-4|.
CASSSVGERGEQYF
>TRBJ2-5|TRBV11-2|TRBD2
CASSLSTAGGQETQYF
>TRBJ2-7|TRBV30|TRBD1
CAWSRRQGEQYF
>TRBJ2-4|TRBV14|.
CASSPSGPILAKNIQYF
>TRBJ2-7|TRBV3-1|.
CASSLDREQYF
>TRBJ1-1|TRBV19|.
CASRKGGGTEAFF
>TRBJ2-7|TRBV28|TRBD2
CASSALSGGIYEQYF
>TRBJ2-4|TRBV5-6|TRBD1
CASSSEGQVDIAKNIQYF
>TRBJ2-5|TRBV7-9|TRBD1
CASSQASGGETQYF
>TRBJ2-7|TRBV28|TRBD1
CASSHSGQGTAEQYF
>TRBJ2-7|TRBV24-1|TRBD1
CATSERTGAEQYF
>TRBJ2-5|TRBV18|.
CASSPGPRQETQYF
>TRBJ1-1|TRBV7-8|.
CASSSLAANTEAFF
>TRBJ2-4|TRBV24-1|TRBD1
CATSDAGQGKNIQYF
>TRBJ2-7|TRBV6-5|.
CASSYSRLSYEQYF
>TRBJ2-7|TRBV12-3/TRBV12-4|.
CASSLRGTASYEQYF
>TRBJ2-7|TRBV11-2|.
CASSLLAQSYEQYF
>TRBJ2-5|TRBV28|.
CASGGGQQETQYF
>TRBJ2-7|TRBV6-1|TRBD2
CASKRETYEQYF
>TRBJ2-5|TRBV4-3|TRBD2
CASSQAGSSGETQYF
>TRBJ1-1|TRBV28|TRBD1
CASSLSTGEAFF
>TRBJ1-2|TRBV6-5|TRBD1
CASSLQGAWGGYTF
>TRBJ2-2|TRBV4-3|TRBD2
CASSPEGGAGVLGELFF
>TRBJ2-5|TRBV20-1|.
CSADGRTPGTQYF
>TRBJ2-7|TRBV20-1|.
CSAYGTIPYEQYF
>TRBJ1-4|TRBV2|.
CASSRGTGEKLFF
>TRBJ2-7|TRBV10-1|.
CASIPPNPYEQYF
>TRBJ1-6|TRBV5-6|.
CASSLDGASINNSPLHF
>TRBJ2-2|TRBV4-2|.
CASSQELGGIVSGELFF
>TRBJ1-1|TRBV7-3|TRBD1
CASSPGTVRTEAFF
>TRBJ1-4|TRBV28|TRBD1
CASSTQGADEKLFF
>TRBJ1-2|TRBV4-1|TRBD1
CASSQETGIYGYTF
>TRBJ1-6|TRBV20-1|.
CSAIEPGYNSPLHF
>TRBJ2-3|TRBV5-1|TRBD1
CASSPTGGSTDTQYF
>TRBJ1-6|TRBV5-5|.
CASSLGVLQNSPLHF
>TRBJ1-3|TRBV5-1|.
CASSLAGSLGGNTIYF
>TRBJ2-7|TRBV7-2|.
CASSLAADAYEQYF
>TRBJ2-5|TRBV12-3/TRBV12-4|.
CASSWELETQYF
>TRBJ2-2|TRBV6-5|TRBD2
CASSYSGLAGVITGELFF
>TRBJ2-7|TRBV12-3/TRBV12-4|TRBD2
CASRGGLAGHSYEQYF
>TRBJ1-1|TRBV29-1|TRBD1
CSVERTGRGPNPEAFF
>TRBJ1-2|TRBV12-3/TRBV12-4|.
CASSRQSETGYTF
>TRBJ2-1|TRBV28|.
CASRAGRSSYNEQFF
>TRBJ2-7|TRBV6-2/TRBV6-3|TRBD2
CASRLAGAAYEQYF
>TRBJ1-1|TRBV29-1|TRBD1
CSVDRQGTTLNTEAFF
>TRBJ1-5|TRBV25-1|.
CASNVGNQPQHF
>TRBJ1-1|TRBV2|.
CASTAGGTEAFF
>TRBJ2-7|TRBV2|.
CATSAEVGYEQYF
>TRBJ2-7|TRBV20-1|TRBD2
CSARLAGVAYEQYF